One T cell receptor (beta chain) is described in this entry. Antigen unknown. Germline values: CDR1 SGDLS, CDR2 YYNGEE. This CDR3 contains 16 residues. The V gene end was trimmed by 0 bases and the J gene end by 5 bases; junction bases not matched to a gene: 6. The source of the sample is a study of siplizumab effects on memory and regulatory T cells. General study findings and limits: An assignable naive or memory phenotype was lacking in roughly 75-97% of proliferating CD4+ or CD8+ clones. The alloresponse seemed to draw substantially on naive T cells, which appeared more diverse than memory cells. Treatment with siplizumab left mappable alloreactive CD4+ clones averaging nearly 70% Treg-derived, compared with 25% to 30% in controls.

This table comes from immunoSEQ multiplex PCR, and its TCRdb copy is limited to in-frame clones, with some not included. The table includes over 100,000 clones, 92% detected once. This sequence was found in a human donor in good health. Source material: Tregs sorted from blood. The chain employs TRBV9 and TRBJ2-1, with 9 positions matching TRBD2. The CDR3 loop is CASSVGLAVGNNEQFF. In nucleotides, the CDR3 is TGTGCCAGCAGCGTAGGACTAGCGGTAGGAAACAATGAGCAGTTCTTC. Variable domain in full (rest from reference TRBV9 and TRBJ2-1): DSGVTQTPKHLITATGQRVTLRCSPRSGDLSVYWYQQSLDQGLQFLIQYYNGEERAKGNILERFSAQQFPDLHSELNLSSLELGDSALYFCASSVGLAVGNNEQFFGPGTRLTVL.